This entry concerns a single T cell receptor beta chain. Its specificity is not known. This sample was included in a study of CXCR3-negative and CXCR3-positive naive CD8 T cells. Across the whole study: Sequencing yielded some 140 million TRB reads, roughly 1.5 +/- 0.3 million per library.

The study, taken as a whole, reports: The study found CXCR3 expression partially decreased after cryopreservation and ran most assays on fresh PBMCs. Naive cells used TRBV-TRBJ genes in much the same way whether CXCR3-negative or CXCR3-positive; memory cells did not. TRB CDR3s were more hydrophobic in CXCR3-positive than in CXCR3-negative naive cells.

Germline V gene sequence: CDR1 MGHDK, CDR2 SYGVNS. This CDR3 comprises 13 residues. The CD45RO-CCR7+CD27+CD95- phenotype denoted naive CD8+ T cells. It was by 5' RACE with UMI labels that the TRB cDNA libraries were prepared. TCRdb derives one entry per CDR3 protein from the 5' RACE reads, leaving out DNA. This sample's table reports under 85,000 distinct CDR3 sequences. The chain joins TRBV25-1 to TRBJ1-5; the D call from TCRdb, TRBD1, cannot be confirmed without DNA. Sequencing was performed on naive CXCR3+ CD8+ T cells from blood. Subset defined: CD45RO-CCR7+CD27+CD95- naive CD8+ T cells expressing CXCR3 (TNR3+). The sequence was obtained from a human donor in good health. Some clones in this sample may be carry-over from other donors' samples. The CDR3 is CASSQTGSQPQHF. Looking up the rest from reference TRBV25-1 and TRBJ1-5 gives the full variable domain: EADIYQTPRYLVIGTGKKITLECSQTMGHDKMYWYQQDPGMELHLIHYSYGVNSTEKGDLSSESTVSRIRTEHFPLTLESARPSHTSQYLCASSQTGSQPQHFGDGTRLSIL.